The present entry profiles one T cell receptor beta chain with its context. Sequencing was performed with immunoSEQ multiplex PCR; in TCRdb, only in-frame clones are kept and a portion is missing. The profile covers some 28,000 clones, with roughly nine tenths appearing a single time and roughly 0.6% taken by the ten largest. The data are from a study of T cell changes during pregnancy in multiple sclerosis. Germline assignment: CDR1 SNHLY and CDR2 FYNNEI. V lost 7 bases and J 1 base, leaving 11 bases between the germline ends. This CDR3 region has 14 residues. The clonotype comes from a female donor in good health, enrolled as a control in a pregnancy study. The rearrangement joins TRBV2 to TRBJ2-1, with D perhaps matching TRBD1 (5 bases). Sequences were derived from CD4+ T cells from peripheral blood mononuclear cells, sampled in the first trimester of pregnancy. The CDR3 loop reads CASNPGISYNEQFF. The CDR3 nucleotides are TGTGCCAGCAACCCAGGGATTTCCTACAATGAGCAGTTCTTC.